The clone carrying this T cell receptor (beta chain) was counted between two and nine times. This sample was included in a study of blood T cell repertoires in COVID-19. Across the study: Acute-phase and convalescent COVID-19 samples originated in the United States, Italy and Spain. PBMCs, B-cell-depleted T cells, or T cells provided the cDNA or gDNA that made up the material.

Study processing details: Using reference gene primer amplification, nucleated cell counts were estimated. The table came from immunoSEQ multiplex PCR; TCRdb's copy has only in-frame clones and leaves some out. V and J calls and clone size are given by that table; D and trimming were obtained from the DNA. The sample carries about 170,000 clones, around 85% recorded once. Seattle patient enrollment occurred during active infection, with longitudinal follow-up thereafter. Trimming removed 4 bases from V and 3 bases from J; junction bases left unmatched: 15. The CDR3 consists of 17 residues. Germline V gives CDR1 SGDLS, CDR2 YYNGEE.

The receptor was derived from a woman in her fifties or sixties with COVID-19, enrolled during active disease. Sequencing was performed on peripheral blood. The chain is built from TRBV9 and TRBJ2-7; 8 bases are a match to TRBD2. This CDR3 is CASSTTALPTSVYEQYF. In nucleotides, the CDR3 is TGTGCCAGCAGCACCACCGCCCTCCCGACTAGCGTCTACGAGCAGTACTTC.